What follows is one TCR beta chain and its context. This sample was taken from a study of T cell repertoires in cytomegalovirus infection. TCRdb processed the reads anew with MiXCR; each CDR3 protein has one entry. Of about 490,000 distinct CDR3 sequences detected, about a quarter appear once; the ten largest clones hold 13%. Trimming took off 6 bases at V and 0 bases at J, with 16 bases between the two ends. The CDR3 is made up of 16 amino acids. Germline CDR1 and CDR2: SNHLY and FYNNEI. The J gene is TRBJ2-3, the V gene TRBV2; D may match TRBD1 or TRBD2 (6 bases each). The sequence derives from a human donor in good health (CMV status not recorded). Some clones in this sample may be carry-over from other donors' samples. Material: PBMCs. The CDR3 region has the DNA TGTGCCAGCAGCGCAGGGGCCGGGGGAAGCACAGATACGCAGTATTTT. Its protein product is CASSAGAGGSTDTQYF.